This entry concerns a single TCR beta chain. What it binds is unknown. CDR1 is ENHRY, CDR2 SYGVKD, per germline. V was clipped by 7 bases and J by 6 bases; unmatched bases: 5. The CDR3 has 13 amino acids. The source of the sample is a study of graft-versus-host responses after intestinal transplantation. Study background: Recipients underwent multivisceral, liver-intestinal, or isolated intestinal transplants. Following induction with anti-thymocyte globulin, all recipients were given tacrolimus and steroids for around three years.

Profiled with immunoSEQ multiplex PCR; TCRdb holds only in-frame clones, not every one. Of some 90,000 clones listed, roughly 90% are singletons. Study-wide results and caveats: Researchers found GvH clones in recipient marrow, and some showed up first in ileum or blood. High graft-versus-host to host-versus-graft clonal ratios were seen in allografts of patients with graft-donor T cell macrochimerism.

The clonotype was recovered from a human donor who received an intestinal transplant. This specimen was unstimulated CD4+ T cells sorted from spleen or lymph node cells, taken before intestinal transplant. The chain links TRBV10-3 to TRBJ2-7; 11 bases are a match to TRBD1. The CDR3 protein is CAITPGQGAEQYF. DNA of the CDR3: TGTGCCATCACCCCCGGACAGGGGGCCGAGCAGTACTTC.